In this sample, the clone carrying this T cell receptor beta chain turned up a few times. Sequenced by immunoSEQ multiplex PCR; TCRdb stores in-frame clones only, minus some. The data show roughly 15,000 clones, under 75% seen once. These data originate in a study of T cells after somatic rescue of genetic block. CDR3 length equals 14 residues. V lost 10 bases to trimming and J lost 6 bases; unmatched junction nucleotides: 6. From germline, CDR1 is MGHRA and CDR2 YSYEKL. The chain combines TRBV4-1 with TRBJ2-2; 12 positions agree with TRBD1. The specimen sequenced was peripheral blood mononuclear cells (PBMCs). The TCR sequence derives from a boy between 10 and 17 years old. CDR3 protein: CATAGQGAAGELFF. The CDR3 DNA reads TGCGCCACCGCGGGACAGGGGGCGGCCGGGGAGCTGTTTTTT.